The 5 T cell receptor beta chains below come from one sample, sequenced in a study of beta chain features in type 1 diabetes (dated by TCRdb to the late 2010s). The method was the immunoSEQ multiplex PCR assay. All of the isolated RNA was reverse transcribed with the High Capacity cDNA Reverse Transcription Kit, so expressed TCRB transcripts were sequenced. TCRdb took this table from immuneACCESS and kept in-frame rearrangements with V and J called. Such tables lack part of the clones; where checked against another copy, unresolved V genes explain under half of the gap, and the rest is unexplained. This sample lists 810,000 or so clones; 15% to 20% were detected once. Around 0.02% of the sample goes to the ten largest clones. Sequencing input: naive CD4+ T cells from blood. The sample's cell subset or site label, decoded: true naive CD4+ T cells. These receptors all stem from a woman aged 18-30 years in good health.

There are a few counts of this clone. The chain joins TRBV6-1 to TRBJ2-5, with D perhaps TRBD1 (6 bases). Per germline, CDR1 MNHNS and CDR2 SASEGT. This CDR3 contains 16 residues. The V end lost 2 bases, the J end lost 5 bases, and 18 bases lay between the germline ends. CDR3 in DNA: TGTGCCAGCAGTGAAAAAACACCAGGGGAGTTGGAGACCCAGTACTTC. It encodes CASSEKTPGELETQYF.

About this clone: The same CDR3 can be traced to other DNA sequences in this sample. The CDR3 reads CASSLLYEQYF. The CDR3 DNA reads TGTGCCAGCAGCTTACTGTACGAGCAGTACTTC. The V call is TRBV7-9, the J call TRBJ2-7; no clear D. This CDR3 region has 11 residues. V lost 2 bases and J lost 4, with 3 bases in between. The germline V gene has CDR1 SEHNR and CDR2 FQNEAQ (reference sequence).

The rearrangement joins TRBV5-1 to TRBJ2-3; TRBD2 matches at 14 bases. The CDR3 has 17 amino acids. V lost 1 base to trimming and J lost 2 bases; unmatched junction nucleotides: 3. Germline V gene data show CDR1 as SGHRS and CDR2 as YFSETQ. DNA of the CDR3: TGCGCCAGCAGCTTGCAGGGACTAGCGGGAGCCACAGATACGCAGTATTTT. Its protein product is CASSLQGLAGATDTQYF.

The rearrangement joins TRBV10-3 to TRBJ2-1; 8 bases are shared with TRBD2. The CDR3 has 13 amino acids. The germline gives CDR1 ENHRY, CDR2 SYGVKD. V lost 10 bases, J lost 4 bases, and 6 bases stayed unmatched. CDR3 sequence: CATTSALYNEQFF. The CDR3 nucleotides are TGTGCCACGACTAGCGCCTTATACAATGAGCAGTTCTTC.

The V and J genes are TRBV2 and TRBJ2-1, with unresolved D. V lost 8 bases and J lost 5, with 19 bases in between. Germline V gene lookup returns CDR1 SNHLY and CDR2 FYNNEI. The CDR3 spans 15 residues. CDR3 sequence reads: CASSGDMTVNNEQFF. The CDR3 DNA reads TGTGCCAGCTCAGGAGACATGACGGTAAACAATGAGCAGTTCTTC.